The 22 T cell receptor beta chains below were found in one sample sequenced in a study of T cell clones after liver transplantation. The repertoire was sequenced with immunoSEQ multiplex PCR; TCRdb's copy has only in-frame clones and lacks some. The table lists tens of thousands of clones, over 70% of them singletons. Sequenced here: CD4+ T cells from blood, sampled 12 months after liver transplant. Receptors were obtained from a human patient who received a liver transplant. Part of the T cell pool may stem from the graft donor.

This chain uses TRBV10-3 with TRBJ1-1, with TRBD1 matching 8 bases. Per germline, CDR1 ENHRY and CDR2 SYGVKD. The length of the CDR3 is 14 residues. The trim removed 5 bases at V and 1 base at J, leaving 3 bases unmatched. CDR3 sequence: CAISFDRGNTEAFF. The CDR3 bases are TGTGCCATCAGTTTCGACAGGGGGAACACTGAAGCTTTCTTT.

V is TRBV6-1 and J is TRBJ1-1; 10 positions agree with TRBD1. CDR3 length equals 16 residues. Per germline, CDR1 MNHNS and CDR2 SASEGT. V shed 4 bases, J shed 5 bases, and the junction held 10 bases outside the gene matches. CDR3 coding DNA: TGTGCCAGCAGTGCTCGGGTTGGGACAGGGGAAACTGAAGCTTTCTTT. Its translation is CASSARVGTGETEAFF.

V is TRBV10-3 and J is TRBJ1-4, with D possibly TRBD1 on 6 matching bases. V was cut by 2 bases and J by 2 bases, with 15 bases left in between. Germline V gene lookup returns CDR1 ENHRY and CDR2 SYGVKD. This CDR3 contains 17 residues. The CDR3 bases are TGTGCCATCAGTGAGAAACAGGGCCCTGCGACTAATGAAAAACTGTTTTTT. As protein: CAISEKQGPATNEKLFF.

The sample holds a few counts of this clone. In DNA form, the CDR3 reads TGTGCCAGCAGCTTAACGGCAGGGAACACCGGGGAGCTGTTTTTT. Amino acid sequence: CASSLTAGNTGELFF. The chain couples TRBV7-2 to TRBJ2-2; D gene uncertain. This CDR3 is built from 15 residues. CDR1 SGHTA and CDR2 FQGNSA come from the germline V gene. With 2 bases removed from V and 1 base from J, the gap between germline ends came to 8 bases.

The chain combines TRBV6-5 with TRBJ2-7, with 8 bases aligning to TRBD2. Per the germline V gene, CDR1 is MNHEY and CDR2 is SVGAGI. The CDR3 extends over 14 amino acids. V was pared by 7 bases and J by 2 bases, with 7 bases of the junction left unmatched. The CDR3 DNA follows: TGTGCCAGCAAACGGGGGACTAGTGCCTACGAGCAGTACTTC. It translates to CASKRGTSAYEQYF.

J is TRBJ2-1 and V is TRBV5-1; 8 positions agree with TRBD2. Trimming removed 4 bases from V and 2 bases from J; junction bases left unmatched: 11. The V gene's germline CDR1 is SGHRS and CDR2 YFSETQ. CDR3 size: 17 residues. The CDR3 nucleotides are TGCGCCAGCAGCCGGGAGGCTAGCGGGTTTCCCTACAATGAGCAGTTCTTC. Its protein product is CASSREASGFPYNEQFF.

The chain carries TRBV19 and TRBJ1-5, with TRBD1 identical over 9 bases. Germline V gives CDR1 LNHDA, CDR2 SQIVND (reference sequence). The CDR3 is 14 residues long. With 5 bases clipped from V and 4 bases from J, the junction kept 3 bases outside the gene matches. The DNA for the CDR3 is TGTGCCAGTAGTGGGACAGGGTGGAATCAGCCCCAGCATTTT. It translates to CASSGTGWNQPQHF.

The chain has TRBV6-1 and TRBJ1-2; D unclear. Germline V gene sequence: CDR1 MNHNS, CDR2 SASEGT. The CDR3 is made up of 15 amino acids. Between the trimmed V and J ends, which lost 3 bases and 8 bases, there was a span of 19 bases. Here the CDR3 DNA reads TGTGCCAGCAGTGATATGGGCAGGCGGGCGGGAGGCTACACCTTC. It specifies CASSDMGRRAGGYTF.

A note on this clone: A junction boundary mismatches the germline segment, possibly from a read error. V and J are TRBV7-7 and TRBJ2-2; 8 nucleotides match TRBD1. The CDR3 covers 16 residues. CDR1 is SSHAT, CDR2 FNYEAQ, per germline (reference sequence). CDR3 in DNA: TGTGCTAGCAGCCCCAGAGCACAGGGGGTGGCCGGGGAGCTGTTTTTT. It translates to CASSPRAQGVAGELFF. The full variable domain, rest sourced from reference TRBV7-7 and TRBJ2-2, is GAGVSQSPRYKVTKRGQDVTLRCDPISSHATLYWYQQALGQGPEFLTYFNYEAQPDKSGLPSDRFSAERPEGSISTLTIQRTEQRDSAMYRCASSPRAQGVAGELFFGEGSRLTVL.

V is TRBV9 and J is TRBJ2-2, with TRBD1 as a possible D gene (6 bases). The CDR3 extends over 15 amino acids. V shed 3 bases and J shed 4 bases, with 13 bases lying between them. From germline, CDR1 is SGDLS and CDR2 YYNGEE. CDR3 coding DNA: TGTGCCAGCAGCGCTAACAGGGTAGGCACCGGGGAGCTGTTTTTT. Its translation is CASSANRVGTGELFF.

J is TRBJ1-5 and V is TRBV18; tentative D call: TRBD1 (6 bases). Trimming shortened V by 2 bases and J by 5 bases, and 10 bases separated the two germline ends. Germline CDR1 and CDR2: KGHSH and LQKENI. CDR3 length: 14 residues. CDR3 bases: TGTGCCAGCTCACCAGGGGGGCCAGATCAGCCCCAGCATTTT. This translates into CASSPGGPDQPQHF. The whole variable domain, remainder taken from reference TRBV18 and TRBJ1-5, is NAGVMQNPRHLVRRRGQEARLRCSPMKGHSHVYWYRQLPEEGLKFMVYLQKENIIDESGMPKERFSAEFPKEGPSILRIQQVVRGDSAAYFCASSPGGPDQPQHFGDGTRLSIL.

This clone was recorded only once. The chain links TRBV6-6 to TRBJ2-7; TRBD2 matches 8 bases. The CDR3 runs to 15 residues. Per germline, CDR1 MNHNY and CDR2 SVGAGI (reference sequence). V lost 2 bases, J lost 0 bases, and 3 bases stayed unmatched. CDR3 loop: CASSYPGTSSYEQYF. The CDR3 DNA reads as TGTGCCAGCAGTTACCCCGGGACTAGCTCCTACGAGCAGTACTTC.

In its sample, this clone was seen many times. The CDR3 is CASSLRGASGINIQYF. CDR3 bases: TGTGCCAGCAGCTTAAGGGGTGCTAGCGGGATCAACATTCAGTACTTC. The V call is TRBV7-2, the J call TRBJ2-4, with TRBD2 matching over 9 bases. This CDR3 has 16 residues. J was trimmed by 7 bases and V by 2 bases; bases with no gene match: 9. Germline values: CDR1 SGHTA, CDR2 FQGNSA.

The table lists this clone with a count of one. This chain links TRBV10-1 with TRBJ2-1; tentative D call: TRBD2 (6 bases). CDR1 and CDR2 from the germline V gene are WNHNN and SYGVQD (reference sequence). Trimming removed 9 bases from V and 1 base from J, with 19 bases in between. The CDR3 covers 16 residues. This CDR3 reads CASQGQERGSYNEQFF. The CDR3 DNA reads TGCGCCAGTCAAGGTCAAGAACGGGGGTCCTACAATGAGCAGTTCTTC.

V usage is TRBV28 and J usage is TRBJ1-3; D unclear. CDR1 and CDR2 from the germline V gene are MDHEN and SYDVKM. V lost 4 bases and J lost 0, with 13 bases in between. CDR3 length equals 16 residues. The CDR3 protein is CASSSLRGPSGNTIYF. The CDR3 DNA reads TGTGCCAGCAGTTCCCTCCGGGGTCCCTCTGGAAACACCATATATTTT.

This chain links TRBV2 with TRBJ1-2; no reliable D call. Trimming took 6 bases from V and 6 from J, leaving 20 bases between them. The CDR3 has 15 residues. Germline loops: CDR1 SNHLY, CDR2 FYNNEI. CDR3 bases: TGTGCCAGCAGCTACCTCCCGGAACCTACAGATGGCTACACCTTC. Its protein product is CASSYLPEPTDGYTF.

The chain joins TRBV2 to TRBJ1-2; TRBD1 aligns across 10 bases. The CDR3 is 14 amino acids. The J segment lost 4 bases and the V segment lost 5 bases, leaving 4 bases of the junction unmatched. Germline V gene lookup returns CDR1 SNHLY and CDR2 FYNNEI. This chain's CDR3 is CASSRDRGFYGYTF. CDR3 nucleotides: TGTGCCAGCAGTAGGGACAGGGGATTCTATGGCTACACCTTC.

The rearrangement links TRBV7-9 to TRBJ2-1; D is perhaps TRBD2 (5 bases). Germline assignment: CDR1 SEHNR and CDR2 FQNEAQ (reference sequence). CDR3 size: 17 residues. V was pared by 1 base and J by 1 base, with 14 bases between. The CDR3, as DNA: TGTGCCAGCAGCTTAGGCGCTAGCAGTAGTTCCTACAATGAGCAGTTCTTC. Its translation is CASSLGASSSSYNEQFF.

A single count supports this clone. CDR3 in DNA: TGTGCCAGCAGTTATATAACTGGGGAGCTGTTTTTT. The encoded protein is CASSYITGELFF. This chain links TRBV6-6 with TRBJ2-2; D call uncertain. V was cut by 3 bases and J by 8 bases, with 7 bases left in between. Germline V CDR1 and CDR2: MNHNY, SVGAGI (reference sequence). This CDR3 has 12 residues.

This chain uses TRBV28 with TRBJ2-1; D remains unclear. This CDR3 comprises 15 residues. The germline CDR1 and CDR2 sequences are MDHEN and SYDVKM. The V end lost 5 bases, the J end lost 2 bases, and 13 bases lay between the germline ends. CDR3: CASSPTGVAYNEQFF. DNA of the CDR3: TGTGCCAGCAGTCCTACTGGGGTCGCCTACAATGAGCAGTTCTTC.

The rearrangement joins TRBV2 to TRBJ2-6; D not certain. CDR3 length: 14 residues. With 5 bases removed from V and 4 bases from J, the gap between germline ends came to 9 bases. In germline, CDR1 is SNHLY, CDR2 FYNNEI. For the CDR3, the DNA is TGTGCCAGCAGTCTCTCGAGGGGGGCCAACGTCCTGACTTTC. Its translation: CASSLSRGANVLTF.

This clone is medium-sized by share. The V and J genes are TRBV28 and TRBJ1-2, with 10 bases lining up with TRBD1. The CDR3 sequence is 18 residues long. V shed 6 bases, J shed 3 bases, and the junction held 16 bases outside the gene matches. Germline CDR1 and CDR2: MDHEN and SYDVKM. This chain's CDR3 is CASSSSPGTGDEDYGYTF. As DNA, the CDR3 is TGTGCCAGCAGCTCCAGTCCCGGGACAGGGGACGAGGACTATGGCTACACCTTC.